The 12 T cell receptor beta chains presented below share a single source sample, sequenced in a study of Graves' ophthalmopathy and Graves' hyperthyroidism. Amplification targeted the TCR beta CDR3 regions, with RNA transcripts as the source material. Scientists carried out first-round RT-PCR using HTBI primers and then a second-round multiplex PCR. TCRdb redid the calling of the multiplex PCR reads with MiXCR, one entry per CDR3 protein. Altogether hundreds of thousands of distinct CDR3 sequences are present, roughly two fifths being singletons, with the ten largest covering about 40%. Sample: peripheral blood. The receptors stem from an adult man with Graves' ophthalmopathy.

This clonotype was picked up a small number of times. CDR3 region: CASSQDLRKQPQHF. CDR3 DNA sequence: TGTGCCAGCAGCCAAGATCTCAGGAAACAGCCCCAGCATTTT. The chain is built from TRBV9 and TRBJ1-5; D uncertain. The CDR3 totals 14 residues. The V end was cut by 4 bases, the J end by 7 bases, with 15 bases between. Germline V gene data show CDR1 as SGDLS and CDR2 as YYNGEE.

This clonotype was recorded once. V gene TRBV2 combines with J gene TRBJ2-3, with D unresolved. This CDR3 spans 11 amino acids. Trimming removed 5 bases from V and 14 bases from J, with 14 bases in between. Germline loops: CDR1 SNHLY, CDR2 FYNNEI. CDR3 coding DNA: TGTGCCAGCAGTTTAATGGCAATCGCGTATTTT. This translates into CASSLMAIAYF.

This rearrangement joins TRBV2 to TRBJ2-5, with TRBD1 identical over 8 bases. Germline-derived CDR1 and CDR2 are SNHLY and FYNNEI. CDR3 length equals 12 residues. J lost 6 bases, V lost 6 bases, and 3 bases had no gene match. CDR3 residues: CASRQGVKTQYF. The CDR3 DNA reads TGTGCCAGCAGACAGGGGGTAAAGACCCAGTACTTC.

The chain joins TRBV2 to TRBJ1-5; maybe TRBD1 (5 bases). This CDR3 spans 16 amino acids. Germline CDR1 SNHLY, CDR2 FYNNEI. V was shortened by 6 bases and J by 0 bases, with 15 bases between the two germline ends. The CDR3 loop reads CASRPQGPYSNQPQHF. In DNA, the CDR3 is TGTGCCAGCAGACCGCAGGGACCGTATAGCAATCAGCCCCAGCATTTT.

The table lists this clonotype with a few counts. This sequence joins TRBV2 and TRBJ1-2; TRBD1 matches at 12 bases. Trimming removed 6 bases from V and 5 bases from J; junction bases left unmatched: 7. Per germline, CDR1 SNHLY and CDR2 FYNNEI. CDR3 length equals 15 residues. The CDR3, as DNA: TGTGCCAGCAGAGGGGGGACAGGGGGCGCGTATGGCTACACCTTC. Its translation is CASRGGTGGAYGYTF.

The chain uses TRBV10-3 and TRBJ1-2; D ambiguous. The CDR3 is 15 amino acids. Germline V gene sequence: CDR1 ENHRY, CDR2 SYGVKD. Trimming took 5 bases from V and 0 from J, leaving 13 bases between them. The chain's CDR3 is CAISYDLQSNYGYTF. CDR3 bases: TGTGCCATCAGTTACGATCTCCAATCTAACTATGGCTACACCTTC.

The J gene is TRBJ2-5, the V gene TRBV7-3; D possibly uses TRBD1 or TRBD2 (5 bases each). Per the germline V gene, CDR1 is SGHTA and CDR2 is FQGTGA. The length of the CDR3 is 18 residues. The germline V and J ends were trimmed by 3 bases and 2 bases, with 22 bases remaining between them. CDR3 bases: TGTGCCAGCAGCTTCCCTCTCCTTTCAGGGCGGACTCAAGAGACCCAGTACTTC. Translation gives CASSFPLLSGRTQETQYF.

This clonotype was observed at least ten times. The genes are TRBV7-8 and TRBJ1-2; the match to TRBD1 covers 8 bases. V dropped 3 bases and J dropped 4; count of bases not matched to a gene: 4. Germline V gives CDR1 SGHVS, CDR2 FQNEAQ. This CDR3 is built from 14 residues. CDR3 coding DNA: TGTGCCAGCAGCTTCGTAACAGGGGGCTATGGCTACACCTTC. Amino acids: CASSFVTGGYGYTF. Together with reference TRBV7-8 and TRBJ1-2, the CDR3 gives the full variable domain: GAGVSQSPRYKVAKRGQDVALRCDPISGHVSLFWYQQALGQGPEFLTYFQNEAQLDKSGLPSDRFFAERPEGSVSTLKIQRTQQEDSAVYLCASSFVTGGYGYTFGSGTRLTVV.

The genes are TRBV2 and TRBJ2-4; D is unclear. Germline values: CDR1 SNHLY, CDR2 FYNNEI. CDR3 length: 13 residues. The V and J ends lost 6 bases and 0 bases respectively, with 6 bases between them. The CDR3 protein is CASSREAKNIQYF. Written as DNA, the CDR3 is TGTGCCAGCAGCCGTGAAGCCAAAAACATTCAGTACTTC.

V is TRBV6-6 and J is TRBJ1-1; 8 positions agree with TRBD1. From germline, CDR1 is MNHNY and CDR2 SVGAGI (reference sequence). Trimming at V came to 2 bases and at J to 7 bases, leaving 3 bases not matched to a gene. This CDR3 is built from 13 residues. CDR3 DNA sequence: TGTGCCAGCAGTTACCCGGGACAGGATGAAGCTTTCTTT. It specifies CASSYPGQDEAFF.

The V call is TRBV25-1, the J call TRBJ2-2, with TRBD1 matching 9 bases. This CDR3 comprises 17 residues. Per the germline V gene, CDR1 is MGHDK and CDR2 is SYGVNS. Germline trimming cut 5 bases from V and 5 bases from J; bases unmatched to any gene: 12. The CDR3 region is CASSRPTPGQGTGELFF. DNA of the CDR3: TGTGCCAGCAGTCGCCCGACCCCGGGACAGGGAACCGGGGAGCTGTTTTTT. The full variable domain, with the rest looked up from reference TRBV25-1 and TRBJ2-2, is EADIYQTPRYLVIGTGKKITLECSQTMGHDKMYWYQQDPGMELHLIHYSYGVNSTEKGDLSSESTVSRIRTEHFPLTLESARPSHTSQYLCASSRPTPGQGTGELFFGEGSRLTVL.

This clonotype occurred many times. This chain connects TRBV7-2 to TRBJ1-6, with a possible D match to TRBD1 (6 bases). The CDR3 totals 12 residues. V was trimmed by 0 bases and J by 18 bases, leaving 12 bases between them. Germline V gene data show CDR1 as SGHTA and CDR2 as FQGNSA. The CDR3 loop reads CASSLAPGTPHF. The CDR3 DNA reads TGTGCCAGCAGCTTAGCGCCCGGGACACCCCACTTT.